A selection of T cell receptor beta chains follows, all from one sample in a study of shared clonotypes between healthy human individuals. Here immunoSEQ multiplex PCR was the method, and the copy in TCRdb shows in-frame clones only, minus some. The table lists hundreds of thousands of clones, approximately 75% of them singletons. Sequencing was done on a sample of memory CD4+ T cells sorted from blood. These receptors were obtained from a woman aged 25 to 39 in good health. Each CDR3 is given with its conserved first and last residue. A D gene is named only where the DNA matches it firmly. Rows give clone size only sometimes, using once, few, many, or a class for an expanded clone.

abundance: .; j_gene: TRBJ2-1; d_gene: .; v_gene: TRBV5-1; CDR3aa: CASSLVAGSPYNEQFF; CDR3nt: TGCGCCAGCAGCTTGGTCGCCGGGAGCCCTTACAATGAGCAGTTCTTC
abundance: once; j_gene: TRBJ2-1; d_gene: .; v_gene: TRBV5-1; CDR3aa: CASSLGRQTYNEQFF; CDR3nt: TGCGCCAGCAGCTTGGGACGACAGACCTACAATGAGCAGTTCTTC
abundance: .; j_gene: TRBJ1-1; d_gene: TRBD1; v_gene: TRBV5-1; CDR3aa: CASSPWTGGATEAFF; CDR3nt: TGCGCCAGCAGCCCTTGGACAGGGGGCGCGACTGAAGCTTTCTTT
abundance: .; j_gene: TRBJ2-2; d_gene: .; v_gene: TRBV27; CDR3aa: CASSLYGPRTGELFF; CDR3nt: TGTGCCAGCAGTTTATACGGACCCCGAACCGGGGAGCTGTTTTTT
abundance: once; j_gene: TRBJ1-5; d_gene: TRBD1; v_gene: TRBV7-9; CDR3aa: CASSPGTGNSNQPQHF; CDR3nt: TGTGCCAGCAGCCCAGGGACAGGGAATAGCAATCAGCCCCAGCATTTT
abundance: once; j_gene: TRBJ2-7; d_gene: TRBD1; v_gene: TRBV28; CDR3aa: CASWAGGLYEQYF; CDR3nt: TGTGCCAGCTGGGCAGGGGGCCTCTACGAGCAGTACTTC
abundance: .; j_gene: TRBJ1-4; d_gene: TRBD1; v_gene: TRBV28; CDR3aa: CASGHRGLPNEKLFF; CDR3nt: TGTGCCAGTGGTCACAGGGGGCTCCCTAATGAAAAACTGTTTTTT
abundance: few; j_gene: TRBJ2-5; d_gene: TRBD1; v_gene: TRBV18; CDR3aa: CASSPAGGFGETQYF; CDR3nt: TGTGCCAGCTCACCGGCAGGGGGCTTCGGGGAGACCCAGTACTTC
abundance: .; j_gene: TRBJ2-7; d_gene: TRBD1; v_gene: TRBV4-1; CDR3aa: CASSQRQGIGDEQYF; CDR3nt: TGCGCCAGCAGCCAGAGACAGGGGATAGGCGACGAGCAGTACTTC
abundance: .; j_gene: TRBJ2-3; d_gene: .; v_gene: TRBV5-6; CDR3aa: CASTTTPDTQYF; CDR3nt: TGTGCCAGCACCACAACCCCAGATACGCAGTATTTT
abundance: .; j_gene: TRBJ2-2; d_gene: .; v_gene: TRBV7-6; CDR3aa: CASRSGRDTGELFF; CDR3nt: TGTGCCAGCAGGTCCGGACGGGACACCGGGGAGCTGTTTTTT
abundance: .; j_gene: TRBJ2-1; d_gene: .; v_gene: TRBV5-1; CDR3aa: CASSIASVGYNEQFF; CDR3nt: TGCGCCAGCAGCATAGCTAGCGTGGGTTACAATGAGCAGTTCTTC
abundance: .; j_gene: TRBJ2-1; d_gene: TRBD2; v_gene: TRBV6-5; CDR3aa: CASRIGRTAYNEQFF; CDR3nt: TGTGCCAGCAGAATCGGGAGGACCGCCTACAATGAGCAGTTCTTC
abundance: .; j_gene: TRBJ2-7; d_gene: TRBD1; v_gene: TRBV2; CDR3aa: CASTMIRGLYEQYF; CDR3nt: TGTGCCAGCACGATGATCAGGGGGCTATACGAGCAGTACTTC
abundance: .; j_gene: TRBJ2-3; d_gene: .; v_gene: TRBV27; CDR3aa: CASMRVGPDTQYF; CDR3nt: TGTGCCAGCATGAGGGTTGGGCCAGATACGCAGTATTTT
abundance: .; j_gene: TRBJ2-5; d_gene: TRBD2; v_gene: TRBV28; CDR3aa: CASSPAGEETQYF; CDR3nt: TGTGCCAGCAGTCCCGCGGGAGAAGAGACCCAGTACTTC
abundance: .; j_gene: TRBJ1-1; d_gene: .; v_gene: TRBV14; CDR3aa: CASSQVMGGGTEAFF; CDR3nt: TGTGCCAGCAGCCAAGTAATGGGAGGAGGCACTGAAGCTTTCTTT